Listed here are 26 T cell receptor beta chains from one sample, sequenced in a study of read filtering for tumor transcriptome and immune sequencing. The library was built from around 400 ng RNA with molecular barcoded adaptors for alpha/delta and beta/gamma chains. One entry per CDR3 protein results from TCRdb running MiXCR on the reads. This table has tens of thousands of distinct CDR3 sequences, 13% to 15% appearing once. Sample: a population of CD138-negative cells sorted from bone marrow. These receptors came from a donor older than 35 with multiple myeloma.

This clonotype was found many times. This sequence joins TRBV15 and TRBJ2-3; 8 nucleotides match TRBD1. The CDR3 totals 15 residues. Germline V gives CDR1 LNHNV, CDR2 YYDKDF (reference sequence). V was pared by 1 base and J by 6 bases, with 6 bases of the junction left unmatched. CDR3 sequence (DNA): TGTGCCACCAGCAGAGCCCAGGGGGCAGGGGATACGCAGTATTTT. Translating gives CATSRAQGAGDTQYF.

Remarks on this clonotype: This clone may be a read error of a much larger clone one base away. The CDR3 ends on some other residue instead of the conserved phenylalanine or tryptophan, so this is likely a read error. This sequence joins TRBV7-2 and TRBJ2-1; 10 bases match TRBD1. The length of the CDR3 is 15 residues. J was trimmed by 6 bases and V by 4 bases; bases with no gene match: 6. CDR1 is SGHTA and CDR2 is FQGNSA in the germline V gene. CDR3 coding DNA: TGTGCCAGCAGCTCTCCGGACAGGGGGTTCAATGAGCAGTTCTCC. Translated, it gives CASSSPDRGFNEQFS.

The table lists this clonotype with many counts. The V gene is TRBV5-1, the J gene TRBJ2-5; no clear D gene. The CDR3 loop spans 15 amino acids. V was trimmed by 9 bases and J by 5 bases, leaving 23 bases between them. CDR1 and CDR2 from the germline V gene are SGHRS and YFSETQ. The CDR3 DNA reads TGCGCCACCACACGCGAAGTTTTAAGTGTCGAGACCCAGTACTTC. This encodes CATTREVLSVETQYF. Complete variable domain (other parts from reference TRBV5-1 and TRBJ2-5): KAGVTQTPRYLIKTRGQQVTLSCSPISGHRSVSWYQQTPGQGLQFLFEYFSETQRNKGNFPGRFSGRQFSNSRSEMNVSTLELGDSALYLCATTREVLSVETQYFGPGTRLLVL.

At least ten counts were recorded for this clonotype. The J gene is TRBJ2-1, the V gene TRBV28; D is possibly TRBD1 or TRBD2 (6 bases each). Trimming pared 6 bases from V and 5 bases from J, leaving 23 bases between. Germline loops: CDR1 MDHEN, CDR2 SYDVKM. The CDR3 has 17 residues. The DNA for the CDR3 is TGTGCCAGCAGACTTTTGGACCGGAGGGGGACCCACAATGAGCAGTTCTTC. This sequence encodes CASRLLDRRGTHNEQFF.

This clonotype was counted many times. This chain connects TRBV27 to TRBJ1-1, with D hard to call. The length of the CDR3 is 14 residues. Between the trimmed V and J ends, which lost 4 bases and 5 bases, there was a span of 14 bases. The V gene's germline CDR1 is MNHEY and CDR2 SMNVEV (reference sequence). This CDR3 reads CASSSPLRKTEAFF. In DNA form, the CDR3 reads TGTGCCAGCAGTTCCCCCCTCAGGAAGACTGAAGCTTTCTTT.

The CDR3 DNA reads as TGTGCCAGCAGTGAATCGGTGCGTTATGGCTACACCTTC. Its translation: CASSESVRYGYTF. The chain is built from TRBV25-1 and TRBJ1-2; D uncertain. Germline lookup yields CDR1 MGHDK and CDR2 SYGVNS. There are 13 residues in the CDR3. V lost 1 base to trimming and J lost 5 bases, with 8 bases between them.

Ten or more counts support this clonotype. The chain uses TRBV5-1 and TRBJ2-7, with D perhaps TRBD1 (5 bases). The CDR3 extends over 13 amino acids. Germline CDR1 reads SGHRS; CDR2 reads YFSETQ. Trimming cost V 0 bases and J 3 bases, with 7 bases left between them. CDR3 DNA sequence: TGCGCCAGCAGCTTGGGGGGCGGCTACGAGCAGTACTTC. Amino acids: CASSLGGGYEQYF.

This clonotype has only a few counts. The CDR3 region has the DNA TGTGCCAGCAGCTTTAGACAGGGAATAACCGAAGAGACCCAGTACTTC. Its translation is CASSFRQGITEETQYF. This sequence joins TRBV7-9 and TRBJ2-5; TRBD1 agrees at 7 bases. The CDR3 has 16 amino acids. After removal of 3 bases from V and 3 bases from J, the junction contained 10 bases not matched to a gene. The germline CDR1 and CDR2 sequences are SEHNR and FQNEAQ (reference sequence).

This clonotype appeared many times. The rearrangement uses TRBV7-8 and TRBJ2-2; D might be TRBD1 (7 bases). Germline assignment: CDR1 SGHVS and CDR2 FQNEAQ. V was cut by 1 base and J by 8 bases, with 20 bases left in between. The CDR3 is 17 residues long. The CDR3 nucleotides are TGTGCCAGCAGCTTAGTGGCGGGACAGCTAAAAACTGGGGAGCTGTTTTTT. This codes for CASSLVAGQLKTGELFF.

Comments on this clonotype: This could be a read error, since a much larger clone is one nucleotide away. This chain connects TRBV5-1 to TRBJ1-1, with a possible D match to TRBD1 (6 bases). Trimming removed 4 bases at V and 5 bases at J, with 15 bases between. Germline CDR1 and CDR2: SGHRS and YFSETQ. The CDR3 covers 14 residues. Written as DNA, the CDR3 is TGCGCCAGCAGCCCGACAGGCGATAGGACTGAAGCTTTCTTT. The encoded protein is CASSPTGDRTEAFF. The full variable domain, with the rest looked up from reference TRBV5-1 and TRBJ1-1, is KAGVTQTPRYLIKTRGQQVTLSCSPISGHRSVSWYQQTPGQGLQFLFEYFSETQRNKGNFPGRFSGRQFSNSRSEMNVSTLELGDSALYLCASSPTGDRTEAFFGQGTRLTVV.

CDR3 protein: CASSPPGGQHNVLTF. CDR3 in DNA: TGTGCCAGCAGTCCCCCGGGAGGCCAACACAACGTCCTGACTTTC. This rearrangement joins TRBV28 to TRBJ2-6; TRBD2 matches 7 bases. The CDR3 length is 15 residues. Germline CDR1 is MDHEN and CDR2 is SYDVKM. The J segment lost 9 bases and the V segment lost 5 bases, leaving 10 bases of the junction unmatched.

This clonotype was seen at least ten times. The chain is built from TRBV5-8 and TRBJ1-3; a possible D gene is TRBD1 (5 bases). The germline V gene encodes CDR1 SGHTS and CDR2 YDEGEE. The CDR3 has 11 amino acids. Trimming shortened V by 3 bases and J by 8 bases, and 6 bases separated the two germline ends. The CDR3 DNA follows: TGTGCCAGCAGCTGGGGCTACACCATATATTTT. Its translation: CASSWGYTIYF. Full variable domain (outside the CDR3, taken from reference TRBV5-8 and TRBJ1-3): EAGVTQSPTHLIKTRGQQATLRCSPISGHTSVYWYQQALGLGLQFLLWYDEGEERNRGNFPPRFSGRQFPNYSSELNVNALELEDSALYLCASSWGYTIYFGEGSWLTVV.

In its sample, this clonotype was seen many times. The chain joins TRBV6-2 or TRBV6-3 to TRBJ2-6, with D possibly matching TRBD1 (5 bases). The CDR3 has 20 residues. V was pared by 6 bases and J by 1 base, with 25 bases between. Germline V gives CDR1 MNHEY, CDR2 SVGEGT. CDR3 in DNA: TGTGCCAGCAGACGACCTCCGACTCAGGGTAGGAGATCTGGGGCCAACGTCCTGACTTTC. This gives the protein CASRRPPTQGRRSGANVLTF.

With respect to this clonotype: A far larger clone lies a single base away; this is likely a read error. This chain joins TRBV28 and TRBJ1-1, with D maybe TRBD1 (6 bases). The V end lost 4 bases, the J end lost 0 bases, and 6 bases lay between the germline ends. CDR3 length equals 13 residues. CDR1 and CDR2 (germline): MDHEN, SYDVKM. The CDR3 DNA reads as TGTGCCAGCAGTTGGACAGTGAACACTGAAGCTTTCTTT. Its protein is CASSWTVNTEAFF.

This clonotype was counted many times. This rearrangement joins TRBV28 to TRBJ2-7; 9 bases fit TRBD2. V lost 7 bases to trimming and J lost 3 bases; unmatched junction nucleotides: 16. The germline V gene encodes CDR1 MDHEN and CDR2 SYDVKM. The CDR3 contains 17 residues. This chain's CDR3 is CASTNFLSGRISYEQYF. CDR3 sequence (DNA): TGTGCCAGCACTAACTTCCTTAGCGGGAGAATTAGCTACGAGCAGTACTTC.

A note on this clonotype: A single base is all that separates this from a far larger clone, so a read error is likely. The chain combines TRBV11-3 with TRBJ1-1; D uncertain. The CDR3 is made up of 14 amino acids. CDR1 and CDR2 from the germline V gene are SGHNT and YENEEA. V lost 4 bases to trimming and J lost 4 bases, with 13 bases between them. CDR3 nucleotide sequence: TGTGCCAGCAGCTCGGACTTAGGAGGCACTGAAGCTTTCTTT. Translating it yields CASSSDLGGTEAFF.

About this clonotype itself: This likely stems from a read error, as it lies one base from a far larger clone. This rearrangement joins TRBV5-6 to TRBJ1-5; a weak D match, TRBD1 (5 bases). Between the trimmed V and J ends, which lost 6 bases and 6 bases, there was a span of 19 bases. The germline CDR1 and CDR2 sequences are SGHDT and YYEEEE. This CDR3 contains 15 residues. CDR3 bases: TGTGCCAGCACCCTTTCGGGGCAGGGCAGTCAGCCCCAGCATTTT. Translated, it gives CASTLSGQGSQPQHF.

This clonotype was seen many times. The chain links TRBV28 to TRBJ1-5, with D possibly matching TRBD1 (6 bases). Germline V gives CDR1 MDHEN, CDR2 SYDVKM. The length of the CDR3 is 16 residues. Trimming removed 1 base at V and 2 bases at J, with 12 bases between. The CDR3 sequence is CASSLYRGAGNQPQHF. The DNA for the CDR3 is TGTGCCAGCAGTTTATATCGGGGGGCTGGCAATCAGCCCCAGCATTTT.

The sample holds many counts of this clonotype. CDR3 loop: CASSWGQGTEAFF. The CDR3 DNA sequence: TGCGCCAGCAGCTGGGGACAGGGGACTGAAGCTTTCTTT. This chain links TRBV5-1 with TRBJ1-1; 10 nucleotides align to TRBD1. From germline, CDR1 is SGHRS and CDR2 YFSETQ. Trimming cost V 3 bases and J 5 bases; bases outside gene matches: 1. The CDR3 has 13 residues.

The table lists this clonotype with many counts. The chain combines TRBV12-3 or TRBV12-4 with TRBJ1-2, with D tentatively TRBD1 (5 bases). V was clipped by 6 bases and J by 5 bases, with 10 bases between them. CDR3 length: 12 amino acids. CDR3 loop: CASRRQSYGYTF. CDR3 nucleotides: TGTGCCAGCAGGAGACAGTCTTATGGCTACACCTTC.

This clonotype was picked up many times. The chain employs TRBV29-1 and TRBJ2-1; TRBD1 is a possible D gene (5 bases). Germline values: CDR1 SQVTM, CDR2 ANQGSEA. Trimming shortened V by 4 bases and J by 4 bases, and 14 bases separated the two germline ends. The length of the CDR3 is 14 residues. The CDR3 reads CSVAVTGFYNEQFF. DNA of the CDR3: TGCAGCGTTGCAGTTACAGGCTTTTACAATGAGCAGTTCTTC.

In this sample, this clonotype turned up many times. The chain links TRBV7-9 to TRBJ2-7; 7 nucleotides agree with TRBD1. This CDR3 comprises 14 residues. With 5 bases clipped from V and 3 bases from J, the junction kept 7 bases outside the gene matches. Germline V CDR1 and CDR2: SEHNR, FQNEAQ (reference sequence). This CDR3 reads CASSPRTGHYEQYF. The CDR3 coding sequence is TGTGCCAGCAGCCCGAGGACAGGCCACTACGAGCAGTACTTC.

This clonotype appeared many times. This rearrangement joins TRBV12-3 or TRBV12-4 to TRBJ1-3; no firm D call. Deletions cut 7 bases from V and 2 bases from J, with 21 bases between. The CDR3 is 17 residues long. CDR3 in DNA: TGTGCCAGCACCGCAAGGGCGAGCGAAGTCCCTGGAAACACCATATATTTT. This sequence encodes CASTARASEVPGNTIYF.

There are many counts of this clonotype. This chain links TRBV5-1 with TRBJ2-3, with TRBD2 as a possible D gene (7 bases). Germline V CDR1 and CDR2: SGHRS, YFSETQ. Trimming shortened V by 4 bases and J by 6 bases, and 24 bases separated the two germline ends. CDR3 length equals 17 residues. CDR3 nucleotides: TGCGCCAGCAGCCCTGGGGGCTTCGGCGGGGGATTGGATACGCAGTATTTT. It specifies CASSPGGFGGGLDTQYF.

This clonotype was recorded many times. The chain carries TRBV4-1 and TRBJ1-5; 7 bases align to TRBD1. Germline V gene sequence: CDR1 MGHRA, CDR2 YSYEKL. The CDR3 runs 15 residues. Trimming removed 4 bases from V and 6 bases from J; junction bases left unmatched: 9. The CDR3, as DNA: TGCGCCAGCAGCCCCGGGACAGCCTGGGGTCAGCCCCAGCATTTT. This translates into CASSPGTAWGQPQHF.

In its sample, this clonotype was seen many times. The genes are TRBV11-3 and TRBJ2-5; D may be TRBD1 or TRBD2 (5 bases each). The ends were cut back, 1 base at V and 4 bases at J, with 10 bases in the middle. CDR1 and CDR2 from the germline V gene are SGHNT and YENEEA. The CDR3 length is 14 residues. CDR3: CASSLGDRPETQYF. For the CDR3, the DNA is TGTGCCAGCAGCTTAGGGGACCGCCCAGAGACCCAGTACTTC.